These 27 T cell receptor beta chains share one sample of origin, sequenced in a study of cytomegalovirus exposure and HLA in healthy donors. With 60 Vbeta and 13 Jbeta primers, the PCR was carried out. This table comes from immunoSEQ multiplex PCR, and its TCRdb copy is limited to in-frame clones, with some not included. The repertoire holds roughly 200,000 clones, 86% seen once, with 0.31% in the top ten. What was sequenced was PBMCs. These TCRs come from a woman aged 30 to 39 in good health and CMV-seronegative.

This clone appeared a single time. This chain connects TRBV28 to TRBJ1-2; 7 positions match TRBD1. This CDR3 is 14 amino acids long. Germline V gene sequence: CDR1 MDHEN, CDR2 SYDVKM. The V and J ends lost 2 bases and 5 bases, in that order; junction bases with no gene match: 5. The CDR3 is CASSLTGAPYGYTF. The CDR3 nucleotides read TGTGCCAGCAGTTTAACAGGGGCGCCGTATGGCTACACCTTC.

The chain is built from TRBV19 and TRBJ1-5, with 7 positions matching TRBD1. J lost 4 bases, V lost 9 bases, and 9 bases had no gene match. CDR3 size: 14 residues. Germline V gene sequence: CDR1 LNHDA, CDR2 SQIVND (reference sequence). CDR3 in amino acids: CASARDRENQPQHF. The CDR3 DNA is TGTGCCAGCGCACGGGACAGAGAAAATCAGCCCCAGCATTTT.

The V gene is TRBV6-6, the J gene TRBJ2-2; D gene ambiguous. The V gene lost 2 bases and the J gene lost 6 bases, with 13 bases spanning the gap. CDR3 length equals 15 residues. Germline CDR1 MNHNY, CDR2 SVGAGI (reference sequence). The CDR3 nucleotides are TGTGCCAGCAGTTACCTATACAGTGTTTCCGGGGAGCTGTTTTTT. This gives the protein CASSYLYSVSGELFF.

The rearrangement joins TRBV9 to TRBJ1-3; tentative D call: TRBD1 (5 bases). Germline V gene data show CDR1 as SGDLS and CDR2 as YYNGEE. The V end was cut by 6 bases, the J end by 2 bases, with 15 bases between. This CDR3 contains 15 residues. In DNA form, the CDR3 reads TGTGCCAGCAACTTGGGGCAGTGGGCTGGAAACACCATATATTTT. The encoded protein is CASNLGQWAGNTIYF.

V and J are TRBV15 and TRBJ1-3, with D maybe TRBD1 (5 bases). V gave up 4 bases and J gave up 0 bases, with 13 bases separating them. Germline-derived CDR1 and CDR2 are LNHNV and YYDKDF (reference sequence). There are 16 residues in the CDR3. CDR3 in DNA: TGTGCCACCAGCAAAATACAGGCACACTCTGGAAACACCATATATTTT. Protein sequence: CATSKIQAHSGNTIYF.

In nucleotides, the CDR3 is TGCGCCAGCAGCTTCGGCGGGGGGCCTAATGAAAAACTGTTTTTT. It specifies CASSFGGGPNEKLFF. This rearrangement joins TRBV5-1 to TRBJ1-4; tentative D call: TRBD1 (6 bases). V gave up 2 bases and J gave up 3 bases, with 11 bases separating them. CDR1 is SGHRS, CDR2 YFSETQ, per germline. The CDR3 spans 15 residues. Filled out from reference TRBV5-1 and TRBJ1-4, the complete variable domain reads KAGVTQTPRYLIKTRGQQVTLSCSPISGHRSVSWYQQTPGQGLQFLFEYFSETQRNKGNFPGRFSGRQFSNSRSEMNVSTLELGDSALYLCASSFGGGPNEKLFFGSGTQLSVL.

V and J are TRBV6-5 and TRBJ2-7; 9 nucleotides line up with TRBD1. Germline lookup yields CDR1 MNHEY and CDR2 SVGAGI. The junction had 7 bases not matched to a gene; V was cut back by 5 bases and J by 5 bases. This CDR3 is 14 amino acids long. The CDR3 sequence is CASSPGTGRNEQYF. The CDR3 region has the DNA TGTGCCAGCAGTCCCGGGACAGGGAGGAACGAGCAGTACTTC.

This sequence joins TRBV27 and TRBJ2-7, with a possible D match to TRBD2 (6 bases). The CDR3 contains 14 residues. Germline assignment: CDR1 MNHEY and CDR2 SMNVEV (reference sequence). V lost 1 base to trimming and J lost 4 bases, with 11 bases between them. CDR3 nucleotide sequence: TGTGCCAGCAGTTTATGGACTACTCCTTACGAGCAGTACTTC. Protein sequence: CASSLWTTPYEQYF.

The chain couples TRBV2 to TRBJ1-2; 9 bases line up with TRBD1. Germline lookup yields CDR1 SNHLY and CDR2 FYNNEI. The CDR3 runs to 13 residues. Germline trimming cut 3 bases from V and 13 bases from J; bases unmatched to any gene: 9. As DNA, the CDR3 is TGTGCCAGCAGTGAGGGACAGGGTAGAGGTATCACCTTC. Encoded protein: CASSEGQGRGITF.

CDR3 region: CASSLFADSNQPQHF. The CDR3 coding sequence is TGTGCCAGCAGCTTATTCGCGGATAGCAATCAGCCCCAGCATTTT. V is TRBV7-2 and J is TRBJ1-5; D is undetermined. This CDR3 comprises 15 residues. The V gene lost 2 bases and the J gene lost 0 bases, with 8 bases spanning the gap. Germline lookup yields CDR1 SGHTA and CDR2 FQGNSA.

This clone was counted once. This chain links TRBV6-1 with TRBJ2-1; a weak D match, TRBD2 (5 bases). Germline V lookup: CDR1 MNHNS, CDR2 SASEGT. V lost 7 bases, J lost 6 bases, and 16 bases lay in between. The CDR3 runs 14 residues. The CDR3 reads CASKEVAGLNEQFF. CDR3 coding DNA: TGTGCCAGCAAGGAGGTCGCAGGTCTCAATGAGCAGTTCTTC.

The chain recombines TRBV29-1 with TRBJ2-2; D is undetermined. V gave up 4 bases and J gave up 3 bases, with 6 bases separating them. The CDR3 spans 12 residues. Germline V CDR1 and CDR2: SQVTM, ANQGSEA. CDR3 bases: TGCAGCGTTGTTCGGGACACCGGGGAGCTGTTTTTT. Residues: CSVVRDTGELFF.

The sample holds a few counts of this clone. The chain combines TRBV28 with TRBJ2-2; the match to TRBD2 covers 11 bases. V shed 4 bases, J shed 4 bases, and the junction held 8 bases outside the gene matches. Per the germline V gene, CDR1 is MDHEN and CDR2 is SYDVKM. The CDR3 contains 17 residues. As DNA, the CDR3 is TGTGCCAGCAGTTCAGCGGGGACTAGCGGCCCCACCGGGGAGCTGTTTTTT. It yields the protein CASSSAGTSGPTGELFF.

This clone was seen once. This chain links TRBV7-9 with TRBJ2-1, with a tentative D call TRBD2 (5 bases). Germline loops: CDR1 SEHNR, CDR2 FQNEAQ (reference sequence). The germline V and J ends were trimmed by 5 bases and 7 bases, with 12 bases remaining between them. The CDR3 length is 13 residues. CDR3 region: CASSPEGTNEQFF. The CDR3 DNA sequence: TGTGCCAGCAGCCCAGAGGGAACAAATGAGCAGTTCTTC.

The CDR3 region is CATSRGGLAGGQETQYF. CDR3 coding DNA: TGTGCCACCAGCAGAGGGGGACTAGCGGGGGGACAAGAGACCCAGTACTTC. The genes are TRBV15 and TRBJ2-5, with 15 bases fitting TRBD2. Trimming cost V 1 base and J 2 bases; bases outside gene matches: 2. CDR1 and CDR2 (germline): LNHNV, YYDKDF (reference sequence). The CDR3 totals 17 residues.

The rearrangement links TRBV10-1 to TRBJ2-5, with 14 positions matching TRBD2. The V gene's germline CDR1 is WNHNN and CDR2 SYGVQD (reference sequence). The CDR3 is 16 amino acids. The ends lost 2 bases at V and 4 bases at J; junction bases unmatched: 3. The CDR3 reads CASSEGLAGGSETQYF. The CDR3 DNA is TGCGCCAGCAGTGAGGGACTAGCGGGAGGCTCAGAGACCCAGTACTTC.

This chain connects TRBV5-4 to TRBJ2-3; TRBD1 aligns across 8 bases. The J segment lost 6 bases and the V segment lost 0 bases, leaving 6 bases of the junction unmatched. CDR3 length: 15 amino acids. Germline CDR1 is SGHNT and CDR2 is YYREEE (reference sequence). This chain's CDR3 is CASSLAGQGGDTQYF. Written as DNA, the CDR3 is TGTGCCAGCAGCTTGGCCGGACAGGGTGGGGATACGCAGTATTTT.

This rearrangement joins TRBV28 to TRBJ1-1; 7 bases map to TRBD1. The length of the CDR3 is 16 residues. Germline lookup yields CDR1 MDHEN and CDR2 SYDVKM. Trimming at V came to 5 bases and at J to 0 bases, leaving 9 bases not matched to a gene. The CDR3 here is CASSTPGQIMNTEAFF. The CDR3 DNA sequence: TGTGCCAGCAGTACCCCGGGACAGATCATGAACACTGAAGCTTTCTTT.

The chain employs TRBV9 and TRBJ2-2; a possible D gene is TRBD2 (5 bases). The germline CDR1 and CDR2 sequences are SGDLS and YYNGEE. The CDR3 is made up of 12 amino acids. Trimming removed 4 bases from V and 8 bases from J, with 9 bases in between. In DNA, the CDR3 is TGTGCCAGCAGCCCCCGGGGAGGGGAGCTGTTTTTT. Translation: CASSPRGGELFF.

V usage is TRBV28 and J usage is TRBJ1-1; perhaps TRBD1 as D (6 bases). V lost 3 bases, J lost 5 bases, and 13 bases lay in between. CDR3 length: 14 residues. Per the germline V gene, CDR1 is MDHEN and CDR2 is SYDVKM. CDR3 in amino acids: CASSFLRGRTEAFF. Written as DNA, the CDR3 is TGTGCCAGCAGTTTCCTCAGGGGTAGGACTGAAGCTTTCTTT. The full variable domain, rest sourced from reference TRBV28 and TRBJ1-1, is DVKVTQSSRYLVKRTGEKVFLECVQDMDHENMFWYRQDPGLGLRLIYFSYDVKMKEKGDIPEGYSVSREKKERFSLILESASTNQTSMYLCASSFLRGRTEAFFGQGTRLTVV.

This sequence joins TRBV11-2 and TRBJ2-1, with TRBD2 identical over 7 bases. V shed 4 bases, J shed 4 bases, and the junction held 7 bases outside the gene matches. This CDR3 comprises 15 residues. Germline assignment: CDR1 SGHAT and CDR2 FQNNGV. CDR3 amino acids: CASSSQTSPYNEQFF. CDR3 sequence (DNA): TGTGCCAGCAGCTCCCAGACTAGCCCGTACAATGAGCAGTTCTTC.

The CDR3 protein is CASSWASGANVLTF. The CDR3 coding sequence is TGTGCCAGCAGTTGGGCCTCTGGGGCCAACGTCCTGACTTTC. The chain links TRBV28 to TRBJ2-6; D ambiguous. Germline V gives CDR1 MDHEN, CDR2 SYDVKM. This CDR3 has 14 amino acids. V gave up 4 bases and J gave up 0 bases, with 4 bases separating them.

The CDR3 coding sequence is TGTGCCAGCAGTCCTACCGGCCTGACAGCAGGGGAGCTGTTTTTT. Translated, it gives CASSPTGLTAGELFF. The chain carries TRBV27 and TRBJ2-2; perhaps TRBD1 as D (5 bases). CDR1 is MNHEY and CDR2 is SMNVEV in the germline V gene (reference sequence). CDR3 length equals 15 residues. The ends were cut back, 5 bases at V and 8 bases at J, with 18 bases in the middle.

Written as DNA, the CDR3 is TGCGCCAGCAGCCAAGTGGGACTAGCGGGTTCAGAGACCCAGTACTTC. Amino acids: CASSQVGLAGSETQYF. The V and J genes are TRBV4-1 and TRBJ2-5; 12 positions match TRBD2. The CDR3 covers 16 residues. Germline lookup yields CDR1 MGHRA and CDR2 YSYEKL. The V gene end was trimmed by 1 base and the J gene end by 4 bases; junction bases not matched to a gene: 4.

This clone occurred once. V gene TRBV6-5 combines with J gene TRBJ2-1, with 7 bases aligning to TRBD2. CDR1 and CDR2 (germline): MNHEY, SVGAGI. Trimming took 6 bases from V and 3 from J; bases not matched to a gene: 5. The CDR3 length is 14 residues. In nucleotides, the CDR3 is TGTGCCAGCAGGGAGACGGGAGGCTACAATGAGCAGTTCTTC. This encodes CASRETGGYNEQFF.

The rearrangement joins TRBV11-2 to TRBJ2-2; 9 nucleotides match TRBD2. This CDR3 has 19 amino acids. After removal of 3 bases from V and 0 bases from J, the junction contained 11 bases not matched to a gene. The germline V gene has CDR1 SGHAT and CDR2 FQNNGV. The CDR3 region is CASSLWIGGTSPNTGELFF. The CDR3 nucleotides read TGTGCCAGCAGCTTGTGGATCGGCGGGACTAGCCCGAACACCGGGGAGCTGTTTTTT.

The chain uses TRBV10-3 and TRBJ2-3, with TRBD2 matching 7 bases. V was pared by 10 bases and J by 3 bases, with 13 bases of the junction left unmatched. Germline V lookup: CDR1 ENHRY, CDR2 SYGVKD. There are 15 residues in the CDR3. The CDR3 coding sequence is TGTGCCACCGGTATGGGCGGGGGAGGGACAGATACGCAGTATTTT. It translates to CATGMGGGGTDTQYF.